The entry below describes one T cell receptor (beta chain). Its target is not known. Generated by immunoSEQ multiplex PCR, the TCRdb table keeps only in-frame clones and is missing some. The data contain around 120,000 clones, more than 85% of them singletons. Trimming removed 10 bases from V and 4 bases from J, with 17 bases in between. The CDR3 runs to 15 residues. Germline CDR1 is MNHEY and CDR2 is SVGAGI. The data belong to a study of identifying expanded T cells in peripheral blood. Healthy donors had no documented immune events, such as infections, while sampled. General study results and limits: Two-week clone count variance significantly increased as total template count grew. Over approximately two and four weeks, about 15 and 19 clones changed, versus 1.2 between replicates.

The sequenced sample consisted of blood. The TCR sequence derives from a person aged 18 to 75 in good health. The chain joins TRBV6-5 to TRBJ2-6, with a tentative D call TRBD1 (5 bases). CDR3 nucleotide sequence: TGTGCCACCCGTAGGGAAGGGGCGGGGGCCAACGTCCTGACTTTC. Its translation is CATRREGAGANVLTF.